This paragraph covers one T cell receptor (beta chain) sequence. The ends lost 2 bases at V and 5 bases at J; junction bases unmatched: 5. This CDR3 comprises 14 residues. Germline assignment: CDR1 SGHDT and CDR2 YYEEEE. These data originate in a study of blood T cell repertoires in COVID-19. As for the study in general: The analysed material was cDNA or gDNA that came from T cells, B-cell-depleted T cells, or PBMCs.

The assay was immunoSEQ multiplex PCR, and TCRdb's table has in-frame clones only and misses some. The data contain over 100,000 clones, about 81% of them seen just once; the ten biggest clones take up 7% to 9.5%. Input material: peripheral blood. This TCR derives from a man aged 65 to 85 with acute or convalescent COVID-19. This chain connects TRBV5-6 to TRBJ1-2, with TRBD1 identical over 8 bases. CDR3 in DNA: TGTGCCAGCAGCTTACCGGGACAGGCTTATGGCTACACCTTC. Amino acid sequence: CASSLPGQAYGYTF.